Below, 21 T cell receptor beta chains from the same sample are listed, as sequenced in a study of T cells in Graves' hyperthyroidism and ophthalmopathy. TCR beta CDR3 sequences were amplified from RNA transcripts. TCR CDR3 regions were first amplified by RT-PCR with HTBI primers. TCRdb fed the multiplex PCR reads into MiXCR, producing one record per CDR3 protein. This sample has fewer than 850,000 distinct CDR3 sequences, with 17% found just once. The sequencing input was blood. The receptors derive from a man aged 45 to 65 with Graves' hyperthyroidism.

This clonotype showed up just once. This may be a read error, as it is one base from a much larger clone. The J gene is TRBJ2-7, the V gene TRBV5-6; either TRBD1 or TRBD2 may fit D (6 bases each). Germline V gives CDR1 SGHDT, CDR2 YYEEEE. The CDR3 extends over 14 amino acids. CDR3 sequence reads: CASNWRGSPYEHYF. For the CDR3, the DNA is TGTGCCAGCAATTGGAGGGGGAGTCCCTACGAGCACTACTTC.

The chain is built from TRBV27 and TRBJ1-2; weak D call: TRBD1 (6 bases). CDR3 length: 16 residues. CDR1 is MNHEY and CDR2 is SMNVEV in the germline V gene (reference sequence). V lost 0 bases and J 2 bases, leaving 13 bases between the germline ends. CDR3 in amino acids: CASSLSSGEWNYGYTF. The CDR3 bases are TGTGCCAGCAGTTTATCGTCAGGGGAGTGGAACTATGGCTACACCTTC.

In nucleotides, the CDR3 is TGTGCCAGCAGCTTAGAGCTAGCGGGACTCGGGGAGCTGTTTTTT. Translating gives CASSLELAGLGELFF. This chain joins TRBV11-2 and TRBJ2-2, with 9 nucleotides matching TRBD2. This CDR3 contains 15 residues. V dropped 0 bases and J dropped 7; count of bases not matched to a gene: 3. CDR1 SGHAT and CDR2 FQNNGV come from the germline V gene.

This chain connects TRBV20-1 to TRBJ1-1; 8 bases agree with TRBD1. Germline V gene lookup returns CDR1 DFQATT and CDR2 SNEGSKA (reference sequence). J lost 4 bases, V lost 2 bases, and 6 bases had no gene match. This CDR3 comprises 14 residues. This CDR3 is CSARPRTGFTEAFF. CDR3 sequence (DNA): TGCAGTGCTAGACCGAGGACAGGGTTCACTGAAGCTTTCTTT.

This chain uses TRBV7-3 with TRBJ1-1, with 9 bases that match TRBD1. Per germline, CDR1 SGHTA and CDR2 FQGTGA. This CDR3 has 15 amino acids. V trimming: 5 bases; J trimming: 8 bases; junction bases outside the gene matches: 12. The DNA for the CDR3 is TGTGCCAGCAGCGCGAATCCGGGACAGGGCACCGAAGCTTTCTTT. Protein: CASSANPGQGTEAFF.

This clonotype has at least ten counts. The chain carries TRBV27 and TRBJ2-3; D is undetermined. There are 15 residues in the CDR3. Trimming cost V 2 bases and J 2 bases, with 11 bases left between them. The germline V gene encodes CDR1 MNHEY and CDR2 SMNVEV (reference sequence). The CDR3 sequence is CASSLGRGATDTQYF. The CDR3 coding sequence is TGTGCCAGCAGTTTAGGGCGCGGAGCCACAGATACGCAGTATTTT.

The J gene is TRBJ1-1, the V gene TRBV5-5; D is undetermined. This CDR3 contains 14 residues. CDR1 SGHKS and CDR2 YYEKEE come from the germline V gene (reference sequence). Trimming took 2 bases from V and 0 from J, leaving 8 bases between them. The CDR3 here is CASSFREMNTEAFF. The CDR3 region has the DNA TGTGCCAGCAGCTTCCGGGAGATGAACACTGAAGCTTTCTTT. The complete variable domain, with remaining parts taken from reference TRBV5-5 and TRBJ1-1, reads DAGVTQSPTHLIKTRGQQVTLRCSPISGHKSVSWYQQVLGQGPQFIFQYYEKEERGRGNFPDRFSARQFPNYSSELNVNALLLGDSALYLCASSFREMNTEAFFGQGTRLTVV.

The chain combines TRBV27 with TRBJ2-7; D may be TRBD1 (6 bases). V lost 10 bases, J lost 4 bases, and 17 bases lay in between. CDR1 and CDR2 from the germline V gene are MNHEY and SMNVEV (reference sequence). This CDR3 is built from 13 residues. CDR3 in DNA: TGTGCCACTAGTTGGAGAGGGACATACGAGCAGTACTTC. Its translation: CATSWRGTYEQYF.

This clonotype was observed at least ten times. The J gene is TRBJ1-5, the V gene TRBV10-2; TRBD1 matches 9 bases. The CDR3 is 13 residues long. Per germline, CDR1 WSHSY and CDR2 SAAADI. The trim removed 7 bases at V and 6 bases at J, leaving 4 bases unmatched. The CDR3 DNA reads TGCGCCAGCACCCAGGACAGGGGTCAGCCCCAGCATTTT. It codes for CASTQDRGQPQHF.

In its sample, this clonotype was seen a few times. The chain recombines TRBV5-1 with TRBJ2-6, with D tentatively TRBD2 (6 bases). Germline lookup yields CDR1 SGHRS and CDR2 YFSETQ. CDR3 length equals 18 residues. Trimming pared 0 bases from V and 2 bases from J, leaving 15 bases between. CDR3 nucleotides: TGCGCCAGCAGCTTGGACGGGGGTGGAGGAGCTGGGGCCAACGTCCTGACTTTC. This sequence encodes CASSLDGGGGAGANVLTF.

The genes are TRBV6-2 or TRBV6-3 and TRBJ2-1; D is ambiguous. The CDR3 is 13 residues long. V was clipped by 5 bases and J by 7 bases, with 12 bases between them. Per germline, CDR1 MNHEY and CDR2 SVGEGT. As DNA, the CDR3 is TGTGCCAGCAGTCCGAATGTGGTAAATGAGCAGTTCTTC. As protein: CASSPNVVNEQFF.

The V call is TRBV5-1, the J call TRBJ2-1, with D possibly being TRBD2 (5 bases). V was cut by 5 bases and J by 4 bases, with 7 bases left in between. The CDR3 loop spans 12 amino acids. Germline lookup yields CDR1 SGHRS and CDR2 YFSETQ. The CDR3 DNA is TGCGCCAGCAGTTGGGAGTACAATGAGCAGTTCTTC. Residues: CASSWEYNEQFF.

This clonotype has a handful of counts. The chain has TRBV7-6 and TRBJ2-1; D is possibly TRBD2 (6 bases). The CDR3 length is 16 residues. Germline CDR1 SGHVS, CDR2 FNYEAQ. Deletions cut 5 bases from V and 0 bases from J, with 14 bases between. DNA of the CDR3: TGTGCCAGCAGCCTCGGAGGGGTCCTCTCCTACAATGAGCAGTTCTTC. It specifies CASSLGGVLSYNEQFF.

This clonotype appeared many times. The chain uses TRBV27 and TRBJ2-5; D uncertain. The V end lost 1 base, the J end lost 5 bases, and 8 bases lay between the germline ends. CDR1 is MNHEY and CDR2 is SMNVEV in the germline V gene (reference sequence). The CDR3 extends over 13 amino acids. The CDR3 DNA sequence: TGTGCCAGCAGTTTATACGCGGAGGAGACCCAGTACTTC. Translated, it gives CASSLYAEETQYF.

This clonotype was seen many times. The CDR3 loop reads CASSLGGMSNTEAFF. In nucleotides, the CDR3 is TGTGCCAGCAGCCTCGGGGGGATGTCGAACACTGAAGCTTTCTTT. The genes are TRBV28 and TRBJ1-1, with a tentative D call TRBD1 (5 bases). Trimming removed 6 bases at V and 1 base at J, with 15 bases between. The CDR3 consists of 15 residues. The germline gives CDR1 MDHEN, CDR2 SYDVKM.

The chain couples TRBV27 to TRBJ1-5, with 7 bases fitting TRBD1. The CDR3 has 15 residues. CDR1 and CDR2 from the germline V gene are MNHEY and SMNVEV (reference sequence). The V segment lost 6 bases and the J segment 3 bases; nucleotides outside the gene matches: 8. The CDR3 region has the DNA TGTGCCAGCAGCTATACAGGGGCCCCCAATCAGCCCCAGCATTTT. As protein: CASSYTGAPNQPQHF.

This clonotype was seen a handful of times. J is TRBJ2-1 and V is TRBV10-3, with D possibly matching TRBD2 (5 bases). The V end was cut by 3 bases, the J end by 4 bases, with 22 bases between. The CDR3 has 18 amino acids. Germline CDR1 ENHRY, CDR2 SYGVKD. CDR3 bases: TGTGCCATCAGTGACCCGCCAGGACTCTTAGCCCGATACAATGAGCAGTTCTTC. Protein sequence: CAISDPPGLLARYNEQFF.

The sample holds a few counts of this clonotype. The chain uses TRBV20-1 and TRBJ2-7, with a weak D call TRBD1 (6 bases). The CDR3 extends over 13 amino acids. Germline V lookup: CDR1 DFQATT, CDR2 SNEGSKA (reference sequence). Trimming shortened V by 3 bases and J by 3 bases, and 12 bases separated the two germline ends. The CDR3 DNA reads as TGCAGTGCTAGTACGCTGGACAGCTACGAGCAGTACTTC. Translating gives CSASTLDSYEQYF.

This sequence joins TRBV20-1 and TRBJ2-1, with D unresolved. Germline-derived CDR1 and CDR2 are DFQATT and SNEGSKA (reference sequence). The length of the CDR3 is 15 residues. Deletions cut 0 bases from V and 7 bases from J, with 16 bases between. The CDR3 spells CSARDPRGMGNEQFF. The CDR3 nucleotides read TGCAGTGCTAGAGATCCTAGAGGAATGGGGAATGAGCAGTTCTTC.

Ten or more counts support this clonotype. The V and J genes are TRBV27 and TRBJ2-3; 13 bases are shared with TRBD2. Unmatched junction bases numbered 10, after V lost 3 bases and J lost 4 bases. The CDR3 is 18 amino acids. Per germline, CDR1 MNHEY and CDR2 SMNVEV (reference sequence). The CDR3 sequence: CASSFLGLAGPIADTQYF. Here the CDR3 DNA reads TGTGCCAGCAGTTTCCTGGGACTAGCGGGACCAATAGCAGATACGCAGTATTTT.

This clonotype was observed at least ten times. CDR3 in amino acids: CASSSLWRGEHGYTF. DNA of the CDR3: TGTGCCAGCAGCTCCCTTTGGCGGGGTGAGCATGGCTACACCTTC. The V call is TRBV11-2, the J call TRBJ1-2; D not resolved. This CDR3 comprises 15 residues. V lost 4 bases and J 6 bases, leaving 18 bases between the germline ends. CDR1 SGHAT and CDR2 FQNNGV come from the germline V gene.